The clone carrying this T cell receptor (beta chain) was found once. A far larger clone is off by one base, so a read error is likely. Stated time point: newly diagnosed GD, antithyroid drugs for less than 3 months. From PBMCs, RNA was extracted and then used to make the TCR library. Into tubes containing EDTA, approximately 9.4 milliliters of peripheral blood were drawn. Assembly of TCR beta libraries relied on iRepertoire HTBI primers together with Arm-PCR of CDR3 regions. TCRdb itself ran the multiplex PCR reads through MiXCR, one entry per CDR3 protein. This table has some 490,000 distinct CDR3 sequences, 9.5% to 15% appearing once. This CDR3 has 15 amino acids. Germline V gene data show CDR1 as SGHNT and CDR2 as YENEEA. This record comes from a study of regulatory T cells in long-lasting Graves disease. These data also featured in a second study, about T cells in Graves' hyperthyroidism and ophthalmopathy. Turning to that study: Exclusions: uncontrolled infection, other autoimmune disease, pregnancy, lactation. Diagnosis rested on symptoms, serum thyroxine and TRAb, thyroid ultrasound, and orbital computed tomography.

The sample here was peripheral blood mononuclear cells (PBMCs), taken at new diagnosis, from a patient treated with antithyroid drugs. The chain has TRBV11-3 and TRBJ2-5, with TRBD2 as a possible D gene (6 bases). This clonotype was obtained from a woman under 40 with Graves disease. Written as DNA, the CDR3 is TGTGCCAGCAGCCCCCGGTCAGGCGGGATGATCGAGCAGTCCTTC. It codes for CASSPRSGGMIEQSF.